This passage covers 27 T cell receptor beta chains from one sample sequenced in a study of shared clonotypes between healthy human individuals (dated by TCRdb to the early 2020s). The method behind the library was the immunoSEQ multiplex PCR assay. Here the immuneACCESS table is served through TCRdb, limited to in-frame sequences with V and J called. Missing clones are a known gap in these copies; in checked studies unresolved V genes cover under half, and the rest lacks a known reason. The sample yields around 430,000 clones; roughly 77% were counted once. The leading ten clones occupy about 13% of the sample. Source material: PBMCs. The receptors originated from a woman aged 40 to 50 in good health. Some clones in this sample may be carry-over from other donors' samples.

The chain recombines TRBV2 with TRBJ1-4, with no clear D. The V end lost 1 base, the J end lost 7 bases, and 1 base lay between the germline ends. The CDR3 is made up of 11 amino acids. The V gene's germline CDR1 is SNHLY and CDR2 FYNNEI. CDR3 in DNA: TGTGCCAGCAGTGAAGGTGAAAAACTGTTTTTT. It specifies CASSEGEKLFF.

As concerns this clone: Additional DNA sequences in this sample encode the identical CDR3. The gene calls are TRBV5-1 and TRBJ2-3; 9 bases map to TRBD1. The CDR3 loop spans 14 amino acids. V lost 2 bases to trimming and J lost 4 bases; unmatched junction nucleotides: 2. Germline values: CDR1 SGHRS, CDR2 YFSETQ. For the CDR3, the DNA is TGCGCCAGCAGCTTAGGACAGGGGTCAGATACGCAGTATTTT. Translating it yields CASSLGQGSDTQYF.

The CDR3 nucleotides read TGTGCCAGTAGGCAACGCAACTACGAGCAGTACTTC. Translated, it gives CASRQRNYEQYF. The chain is built from TRBV19 and TRBJ2-7; D call uncertain. The CDR3 spans 12 residues. CDR1 is LNHDA, CDR2 SQIVND, per germline (reference sequence). V lost 6 bases and J lost 3, with 9 bases in between.

V and J are TRBV5-4 and TRBJ2-7; D possibly corresponds to TRBD2 (6 bases). The CDR3 extends over 12 amino acids. V dropped 2 bases and J dropped 3 bases, with 6 bases sitting between them. Germline CDR1 is SGHNT and CDR2 is YYREEE (reference sequence). CDR3 DNA: TGTGCCAGCAGCTTTAGCGGCTACGAGCAGTACTTC. The encoded protein is CASSFSGYEQYF.

This chain joins TRBV15 and TRBJ2-5; no clear D. The CDR3 totals 14 residues. Germline V gives CDR1 LNHNV, CDR2 YYDKDF (reference sequence). V lost 1 base to trimming and J lost 1 base, with 7 bases between them. The CDR3, as DNA: TGTGCCACCAGCAGAGCTGGGTCCCAAGAGACCCAGTACTTC. It is translated as CATSRAGSQETQYF.

The chain combines TRBV18 with TRBJ1-3; TRBD1 matches 9 bases. This CDR3 contains 17 residues. In germline, CDR1 is KGHSH, CDR2 LQKENI. V lost 2 bases and J lost 3; bases outside the gene matches: 8. The CDR3 coding sequence is TGTGCCAGCTCACCATCGGGTGACAGGGGGAATGGAAACACCATATATTTT. It translates to CASSPSGDRGNGNTIYF.

This clone was counted between two and nine times. This sequence joins TRBV29-1 and TRBJ1-1; no definite D call. The V and J ends lost 7 bases and 1 base respectively, with 13 bases between them. The CDR3 totals 13 residues. Germline loops: CDR1 SQVTM, CDR2 ANQGSEA. CDR3 DNA sequence: TGCAGCGCTCAGAGGCAAAGGAACACTGAAGCTTTCTTT. Amino acids: CSAQRQRNTEAFF. The whole variable domain, remainder taken from reference TRBV29-1 and TRBJ1-1, is SAVISQKPSRDICQRGTSLTIQCQVDSQVTMMFWYRQQPGQSLTLIATANQGSEATYESGFVIDKFPISRPNLTFSTLTVSNMSPEDSSIYLCSAQRQRNTEAFFGQGTRLTVV.

There are a few counts of this clone. Other DNA variants within this sample encode the same CDR3. The chain has TRBV9 and TRBJ2-3; D is possibly TRBD1 (5 bases). The germline V and J ends were trimmed by 2 bases and 1 base, with 5 bases remaining between them. This CDR3 is 13 amino acids long. Germline CDR1 is SGDLS and CDR2 is YYNGEE. The CDR3 coding sequence is TGTGCCAGCAGCGTCAGGGGCACAGATACGCAGTATTTT. It codes for CASSVRGTDTQYF.

This clone was counted a single time. This chain connects TRBV18 to TRBJ2-7; unclear D gene. This CDR3 is 15 amino acids long. Germline assignment: CDR1 KGHSH and CDR2 LQKENI. Deletions cut 2 bases from V and 3 bases from J, with 14 bases between. CDR3 nucleotide sequence: TGTGCCAGCTCACCATTCGCCAGGAAAGACTACGAGCAGTACTTC. Protein product: CASSPFARKDYEQYF.

This clone was seen a few times. Other nucleotide sequences in the sample specify the same CDR3. The rearrangement joins TRBV18 to TRBJ1-1; D ambiguous. Per the germline V gene, CDR1 is KGHSH and CDR2 is LQKENI. V gave up 2 bases and J gave up 2 bases, with 9 bases separating them. The length of the CDR3 is 14 residues. The CDR3 DNA reads TGTGCCAGCTCACCAAGAGATAGCAACACTGAAGCTTTCTTT. Amino acid sequence: CASSPRDSNTEAFF.

The V gene is TRBV7-9, the J gene TRBJ1-1, with D hard to call. Trimming left V 5 bases short and J 1 base short, with 11 bases between. The CDR3 is made up of 14 amino acids. The germline V gene encodes CDR1 SEHNR and CDR2 FQNEAQ (reference sequence). The CDR3 DNA sequence: TGTGCCAGCAGCCGCGGCAGGAAGAACACTGAAGCTTTCTTT. It specifies CASSRGRKNTEAFF.

This chain uses TRBV2 with TRBJ2-7; D might be TRBD2 (5 bases). The V end was cut by 6 bases, the J end by 3 bases, with 15 bases between. Per the germline V gene, CDR1 is SNHLY and CDR2 is FYNNEI. This CDR3 is 14 amino acids long. The CDR3 reads CASRREFGVYEQYF. DNA for the CDR3: TGTGCCAGCAGGAGGGAGTTCGGTGTCTACGAGCAGTACTTC.

The sample holds a few counts of this clone. The chain links TRBV6-6 to TRBJ2-7; D remains ambiguous. The V end lost 4 bases, the J end lost 3 bases, and 10 bases lay between the germline ends. The CDR3 is made up of 13 amino acids. Germline loops: CDR1 MNHNY, CDR2 SVGAGI (reference sequence). The CDR3: CASSLSTNYEQYF. DNA of the CDR3: TGTGCCAGCAGTTTGTCAACCAACTACGAGCAGTACTTC.

The chain links TRBV10-2 to TRBJ2-7, with TRBD2 matching 9 bases. J was trimmed by 6 bases and V by 6 bases; bases with no gene match: 9. Germline V gives CDR1 WSHSY, CDR2 SAAADI. The CDR3 is made up of 14 amino acids. CDR3 in DNA: TGCGCCAGCAGCGGACCGGGACTAGCCTCCGAGCAGTACTTC. It specifies CASSGPGLASEQYF.

This rearrangement joins TRBV5-4 to TRBJ1-1; 9 bases align to TRBD1. Germline V CDR1 and CDR2: SGHNT, YYREEE (reference sequence). Losses at the gene ends were 3 bases for V and 8 bases for J; bases not matched to a gene: 11. CDR3 length equals 15 residues. Here the CDR3 reads CASSSKTQGADEAFF. CDR3 in DNA: TGTGCCAGCAGCTCAAAGACACAGGGGGCGGACGAAGCTTTCTTT.

This rearrangement joins TRBV7-9 to TRBJ2-7; D is undetermined. Germline CDR1 and CDR2: SEHNR and FQNEAQ (reference sequence). The CDR3 is made up of 14 amino acids. V was trimmed by 5 bases and J by 2 bases, leaving 13 bases between them. As DNA, the CDR3 is TGTGCCAGCAGCCATGGCTACAGCCCCTACGAGCAGTACTTC. Its protein is CASSHGYSPYEQYF.

This clone showed up many times. The genes are TRBV6-4 and TRBJ2-3; TRBD2 matches 13 bases. This CDR3 contains 16 residues. The V and J ends lost 0 bases and 6 bases, in that order; junction bases with no gene match: 3. In germline, CDR1 is MRHNA, CDR2 SNTAGT. This chain's CDR3 is CASSDSLAGGSDTQYF. CDR3 DNA sequence: TGTGCCAGCAGTGACTCACTAGCGGGAGGGTCGGATACGCAGTATTTT.

Only one count was recorded for this clone. The CDR3 DNA sequence: TGTGCCAGCAGCCACCCTAGCGGGTCCTCTCTCGGCACAGATACGCAGTATTTT. Translated: CASSHPSGSSLGTDTQYF. The chain links TRBV11-2 to TRBJ2-3; TRBD2 matches 8 bases. There are 18 residues in the CDR3. Per the germline V gene, CDR1 is SGHAT and CDR2 is FQNNGV. V lost 5 bases and J lost 1; bases outside the gene matches: 14.

This clone was recorded a few times. J is TRBJ1-5 and V is TRBV10-3; weak D call: TRBD1 (6 bases). The V gene lost 3 bases and the J gene lost 3 bases, with 9 bases spanning the gap. CDR1 is ENHRY and CDR2 is SYGVKD in the germline V gene. The CDR3 runs to 14 residues. CDR3 protein: CAISDRGDNQPQHF. Here the CDR3 DNA reads TGTGCCATCAGTGACAGGGGTGACAATCAGCCCCAGCATTTT.

CDR3 in amino acids: CASSDNPPRAGAELFF. The CDR3, as DNA: TGTGCCAGCAGTGACAACCCACCCCGCGCCGGCGCGGAGCTGTTTTTT. V and J are TRBV2 and TRBJ2-2, with unresolved D. CDR1 and CDR2 from the germline V gene are SNHLY and FYNNEI. V was cut by 3 bases and J by 10 bases, with 21 bases left in between. The CDR3 is 16 residues long.

The rearrangement uses TRBV19 and TRBJ2-2; D not resolved. Trimming cost V 5 bases and J 4 bases, with 14 bases left between them. This CDR3 has 15 residues. Germline values: CDR1 LNHDA, CDR2 SQIVND (reference sequence). CDR3 sequence: CASSAAPRGTGELFF. In nucleotides, the CDR3 is TGTGCCAGTAGTGCGGCGCCTCGAGGCACCGGGGAGCTGTTTTTT.

V and J are TRBV2 and TRBJ2-5; D may be TRBD1 (5 bases). V dropped 4 bases and J dropped 1 base, with 10 bases sitting between them. CDR1 is SNHLY and CDR2 is FYNNEI in the germline V gene. This CDR3 contains 14 residues. The CDR3 bases are TGTGCCAGCAGTGCAGACAGCGCCCAAGAGACCCAGTACTTC. It encodes CASSADSAQETQYF. The whole variable domain, filled in from reference TRBV2 and TRBJ2-5, reads EPEVTQTPSHQVTQMGQEVILRCVPISNHLYFYWYRQILGQKVEFLVSFYNNEISEKSEIFDDQFSVERPDGSNFTLKIRSTKLEDSAMYFCASSADSAQETQYFGPGTRLLVL.

A word on this clone: It differs at one base from a far larger clone, so likely a read error. This sequence joins TRBV29-1 and TRBJ1-2; no definite D call. The germline CDR1 and CDR2 sequences are SQVTM and ANQGSEA. This CDR3 contains 11 residues. The CDR3 protein is CSESSNYGHTF. The CDR3 DNA reads TGCAGCGAGTCCTCAAACTATGGCCACACCTTC.

A few counts support this clone. The chain has TRBV27 and TRBJ2-7; 12 bases match TRBD1. The CDR3 runs to 13 residues. The germline CDR1 and CDR2 sequences are MNHEY and SMNVEV (reference sequence). The V and J ends lost 8 bases and 2 bases, in that order; junction bases with no gene match: 1. The CDR3: CASRDRGPYEQYF. The CDR3 DNA sequence: TGTGCCAGCCGGGACAGGGGGCCCTACGAGCAGTACTTC.

This clone was observed a few times. This chain joins TRBV30 and TRBJ2-4; D remains ambiguous. V was shortened by 2 bases and J by 1 base, with 15 bases between the two germline ends. Germline values: CDR1 GTSNPN, CDR2 SVGIG (reference sequence). This CDR3 region has 16 residues. CDR3 amino acids: CAWSHNGGFAKNIQYF. The CDR3 DNA reads as TGTGCCTGGAGTCACAACGGTGGGTTCGCCAAAAACATTCAGTACTTC.

This clone was found a few times. The chain couples TRBV7-8 to TRBJ1-2, with D possibly being TRBD1 (6 bases). Germline-derived CDR1 and CDR2 are SGHVS and FQNEAQ. Trimming pared 0 bases from V and 6 bases from J, leaving 17 bases between. The CDR3 sequence is 16 residues long. This CDR3 reads CASSLASGGARNGYTF. As DNA, the CDR3 is TGTGCCAGCAGCTTAGCTTCGGGGGGCGCGAGAAATGGCTACACCTTC.

V gene TRBV28 combines with J gene TRBJ2-1, with D maybe TRBD2 (7 bases). V was trimmed by 10 bases and J by 12 bases, leaving 22 bases between them. This CDR3 contains 13 residues. The germline gives CDR1 MDHEN, CDR2 SYDVKM. The CDR3 region is CAKPWRGLDGQFF. Written as DNA, the CDR3 is TGTGCCAAGCCGTGGCGGGGGCTAGATGGGCAGTTCTTC.